This T cell receptor (beta chain) was retrieved from a study of cytomegalovirus exposure and HLA in healthy donors. Study details: The 90 to 150 validation repertoires, a later analysis reported, used the same platform as the roughly 660 repertoires from the first cohort.

Here immunoSEQ multiplex PCR was the method, and the copy in TCRdb shows in-frame clones only, minus some. The sample contains tens of thousands of clones, about 94% of which appear only once. With respect to this clone: The antigen is undetermined.

The germline gives CDR1 MRHNA, CDR2 SNTAGT. The CDR3 is made up of 22 amino acids. The ends lost 1 base at V and 0 bases at J; junction bases unmatched: 17. Study results and limitations: Researchers catalogued about 160 TCR beta chains as cytomegalovirus-associated. A few of the chains that were CMV-associated were confirmed in vitro to be specific for CMV antigens. According to reports, the classifier identified cytomegalovirus status with high specificity and sensitivity.

The sequence derives from a man aged 18-30 years in good health and CMV-seronegative. The specimen was PBMCs. This sequence joins TRBV6-4 and TRBJ2-4; 11 bases line up with TRBD2. The CDR3 loop reads CASSDFSPGLADIKLAKNIQYF. The CDR3 bases are TGTGCCAGCAGTGACTTTAGTCCGGGACTAGCGGATATTAAACTAGCCAAAAACATTCAGTACTTC.